The 17 T cell receptor beta chains below were found in one sample sequenced in a study of T cell responses to AZD1222 COVID-19 vaccine. Produced via immunoSEQ multiplex PCR; TCRdb's table is partial and in-frame only. The sample records about 75,000 clones, roughly 84% being singletons. The specimen was peripheral blood, collected 28 days after the second AZD1222 dose. These receptor sequences come from an adult who received the AZD1222 COVID-19 vaccine.

V and J are TRBV30 and TRBJ1-4; no definite D call. CDR1 and CDR2 from the germline V gene are GTSNPN and SVGIG (reference sequence). The CDR3 contains 12 residues. V was cut by 8 bases and J by 4 bases, with 11 bases left in between. CDR3 bases: TGTGCCGGGGAGGTAATTAATGAAAAACTGTTTTTT. It specifies CAGEVINEKLFF.

This sequence joins TRBV7-2 and TRBJ2-1; no firm D call. Germline CDR1 and CDR2: SGHTA and FQGNSA. The CDR3 totals 14 residues. Trimming removed 3 bases at V and 4 bases at J, with 10 bases between. Here the CDR3 DNA reads TGTGCCAGCAGCTTTGGGCTAAGTTACAATGAGCAGTTCTTC. Encoded protein: CASSFGLSYNEQFF.

The V and J genes are TRBV5-8 and TRBJ2-2; weak D call: TRBD1 (5 bases). Germline-derived CDR1 and CDR2 are SGHTS and YDEGEE. V lost 0 bases and J 6 bases, leaving 6 bases between the germline ends. The CDR3 has 13 residues. The CDR3 nucleotides read TGTGCCAGCAGCTTGGTCAGGGCCGGGGAGCTGTTTTTT. It yields the protein CASSLVRAGELFF.

The V gene is TRBV10-1, the J gene TRBJ1-2; perhaps TRBD1 as D (6 bases). The V gene's germline CDR1 is WNHNN and CDR2 SYGVQD (reference sequence). V shed 2 bases and J shed 2 bases, with 6 bases lying between them. The CDR3 covers 13 residues. CDR3 DNA: TGCGCCAGCAGTGAGACAGGGAACTATGGCTACACCTTC. Its translation is CASSETGNYGYTF.

The chain links TRBV27 to TRBJ1-6; TRBD1 matches 9 bases. This CDR3 has 15 amino acids. V lost 6 bases to trimming and J lost 6 bases; unmatched junction nucleotides: 6. Germline CDR1 is MNHEY and CDR2 is SMNVEV (reference sequence). CDR3 sequence reads: CASSHQTGGNSPLHF. CDR3 DNA sequence: TGTGCCAGCAGCCATCAGACAGGGGGTAATTCACCCCTCCACTTT.

The sample holds one count of this clone. V usage is TRBV4-1 and J usage is TRBJ1-1; tentative D call: TRBD1 (5 bases). CDR3 size: 13 residues. V lost 3 bases and J 3 bases, leaving 8 bases between the germline ends. Germline V gives CDR1 MGHRA, CDR2 YSYEKL. Here the CDR3 DNA reads TGCGCCAGCAGCCACAGGGCCGACACTGAAGCTTTCTTT. Translation gives CASSHRADTEAFF.

The chain's CDR3 is CASSHAGPAGRYNEKLFF. The CDR3 DNA is TGTGCCAGCAGCCACGCCGGCCCGGCTGGAAGGTATAATGAAAAACTGTTTTTT. The chain joins TRBV7-6 to TRBJ1-4, with D hard to call. The CDR3 has 18 residues. V was pared by 5 bases and J by 4 bases, with 23 bases between. Germline V gene data show CDR1 as SGHVS and CDR2 as FNYEAQ.

This chain joins TRBV27 and TRBJ1-2, with D hard to call. There are 14 residues in the CDR3. Trimming stripped 6 bases from V and 4 bases from J, with 15 bases between. From germline, CDR1 is MNHEY and CDR2 SMNVEV (reference sequence). For the CDR3, the DNA is TGTGCCAGCAGCAGAGGCAGGTTGACCTATGGCTACACCTTC. Protein: CASSRGRLTYGYTF.

The chain has TRBV27 and TRBJ1-2; possibly TRBD1 for D (5 bases). The CDR3 is 17 amino acids. Trimming shortened V by 3 bases and J by 0 bases, and 17 bases separated the two germline ends. CDR1 is MNHEY and CDR2 is SMNVEV in the germline V gene (reference sequence). Here the CDR3 DNA reads TGTGCCAGCAGTTTGAGGGGATGGACTGGGGCTAACTATGGCTACACCTTC. Translated, it gives CASSLRGWTGANYGYTF.

V is TRBV5-6 and J is TRBJ1-3; D might be TRBD1 (5 bases). The length of the CDR3 is 15 residues. The germline V and J ends were trimmed by 4 bases and 4 bases, with 15 bases remaining between them. Germline CDR1 reads SGHDT; CDR2 reads YYEEEE. The CDR3, as DNA: TGTGCCAGCAGCCTCTACGGGGACCCCGGAAACACCATATATTTT. This codes for CASSLYGDPGNTIYF.

V usage is TRBV19 and J usage is TRBJ1-1; TRBD1 is a possible D gene (5 bases). The germline V gene encodes CDR1 LNHDA and CDR2 SQIVND (reference sequence). V was shortened by 6 bases and J by 5 bases, with 10 bases between the two germline ends. This CDR3 is 12 amino acids long. In nucleotides, the CDR3 is TGTGCCAGTAGAGGTGGGGGAACTGAAGCTTTCTTT. Protein sequence: CASRGGGTEAFF. Based on the CDR3 plus reference TRBV19 and TRBJ1-1, the full variable domain is DGGITQSPKYLFRKEGQNVTLSCEQNLNHDAMYWYRQDPGQGLRLIYYSQIVNDFQKGDIAEGYSVSREKKESFPLTVTSAQKNPTAFYLCASRGGGTEAFFGQGTRLTVV.

This chain joins TRBV5-8 and TRBJ1-4; TRBD1 is a possible D gene (6 bases). The germline V and J ends were trimmed by 1 base and 5 bases, with 12 bases remaining between them. The CDR3 consists of 15 residues. The germline V gene encodes CDR1 SGHTS and CDR2 YDEGEE. CDR3 coding DNA: TGTGCCAGCAGCTTGACTCACAGGGAGAATGAAAAACTGTTTTTT. Amino acids: CASSLTHRENEKLFF. The entire variable domain, with the rest obtained from reference TRBV5-8 and TRBJ1-4, is as follows: EAGVTQSPTHLIKTRGQQATLRCSPISGHTSVYWYQQALGLGLQFLLWYDEGEERNRGNFPPRFSGRQFPNYSSELNVNALELEDSALYLCASSLTHRENEKLFFGSGTQLSVL.

The chain recombines TRBV6-2 or TRBV6-3 with TRBJ1-2; D is perhaps TRBD1 (5 bases). In germline, CDR1 is MNHEY, CDR2 SVGEGT. Trimming stripped 5 bases from V and 2 bases from J, with 15 bases between. The CDR3 sequence is 15 residues long. The CDR3 is CASSTHRDYNYGYTF. Written as DNA, the CDR3 is TGTGCCAGCAGTACCCATAGGGACTACAACTATGGCTACACCTTC.

As regards this clone: This same CDR3 is encoded by further DNA sequences in the sample. This chain connects TRBV7-2 to TRBJ2-7; TRBD2 matches at 8 bases. V was pared by 5 bases and J by 2 bases, with 5 bases of the junction left unmatched. The CDR3 runs to 14 residues. Germline V gene sequence: CDR1 SGHTA, CDR2 FQGNSA. This chain's CDR3 is CASSASGGPYEQYF. The CDR3 DNA is TGTGCCAGCAGCGCCAGCGGGGGTCCCTACGAGCAGTACTTC. Full variable domain (missing parts from reference TRBV7-2 and TRBJ2-7): GAGVSQSPSNKVTEKGKDVELRCDPISGHTALYWYRQSLGQGLEFLIYFQGNSAPDKSGLPSDRFSAERTGGSVSTLTIQRTQQEDSAVYLCASSASGGPYEQYFGPGTRLTVT.

This chain links TRBV5-4 with TRBJ1-4; no firm D call. The V gene lost 2 bases and the J gene lost 0 bases, with 8 bases spanning the gap. Germline V lookup: CDR1 SGHNT, CDR2 YYREEE (reference sequence). The CDR3 contains 15 residues. The CDR3 spells CASSLDRATNEKLFF. The CDR3 DNA is TGTGCCAGCAGCTTAGACCGTGCAACTAATGAAAAACTGTTTTTT.

This clone was counted only a few times. Other DNA sequences in the same sample also yield this CDR3. This chain joins TRBV27 and TRBJ2-5; 8 positions agree with TRBD1. The CDR3 has 15 amino acids. Per the germline V gene, CDR1 is MNHEY and CDR2 is SMNVEV (reference sequence). V was clipped by 0 bases and J by 1 base; unmatched bases: 1. The DNA of the CDR3 is TGTGCCAGCAGTTTATCGGGACAGGCCCAAGAGACCCAGTACTTC. Translating it yields CASSLSGQAQETQYF.

The chain couples TRBV7-3 to TRBJ1-1, with 9 nucleotides matching TRBD1. After removal of 5 bases from V and 5 bases from J, the junction contained 6 bases not matched to a gene. Germline CDR1 SGHTA, CDR2 FQGTGA. The length of the CDR3 is 14 residues. The CDR3 DNA reads TGTGCCAGCAGCCCGGGGACAGGGACGACTGAAGCTTTCTTT. Translating it yields CASSPGTGTTEAFF.